These 2 T cell receptor beta chains were all obtained from the same sample, sequenced in a study of monozygotic twins with inflammatory bowel disease. TCRdb re-called the 5' RACE reads; every CDR3 protein appears as one record, without DNA. This table lists about 99,000 distinct CDR3 sequences. Sequences were obtained from blood. The receptor source for this set is a human donor with ulcerative colitis or Crohn's disease, or a healthy co-twin of an affected twin (not recorded which).

The chain joins TRBV6-2 or TRBV6-3 to TRBJ1-5; with no DNA, the TCRdb D assignment of TRBD1 cannot be verified. CDR1 and CDR2 (germline): MNHEY, SVGEGT. The CDR3 runs to 14 residues. CDR3 in amino acids: CASRLGQGYQPQHF.

The gene calls are TRBV6-5 and TRBJ2-1; TCRdb's D gene call, TRBD2, goes unchecked for lack of DNA. CDR1 is MNHEY and CDR2 is SVGAGI in the germline V gene. There are 17 residues in the CDR3. CDR3 region: CASSYFRGGGGYNEQFF.